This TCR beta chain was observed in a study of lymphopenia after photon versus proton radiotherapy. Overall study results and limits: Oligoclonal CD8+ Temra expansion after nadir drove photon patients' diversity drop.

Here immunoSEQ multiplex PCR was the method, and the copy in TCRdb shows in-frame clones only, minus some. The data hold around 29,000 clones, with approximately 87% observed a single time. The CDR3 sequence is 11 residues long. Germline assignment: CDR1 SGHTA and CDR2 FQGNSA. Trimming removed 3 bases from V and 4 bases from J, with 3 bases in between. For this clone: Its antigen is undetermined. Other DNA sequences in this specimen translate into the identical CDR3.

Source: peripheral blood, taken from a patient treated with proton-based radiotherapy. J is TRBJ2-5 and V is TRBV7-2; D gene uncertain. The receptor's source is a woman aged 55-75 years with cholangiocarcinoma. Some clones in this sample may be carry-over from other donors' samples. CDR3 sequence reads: CASSFLETQYF. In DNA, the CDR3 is TGTGCCAGCAGCTTTCTAGAGACCCAGTACTTC.